This TCR beta chain was recorded in a study of blood T cell repertoires in COVID-19. Study as a whole: Some COVID-19 samples were acute and others convalescent; all came from the United States, Italy and Spain. Sources were T cells, B-cell-depleted T cells, or PBMCs; the material itself was cDNA or gDNA.

In the authors' workflow: From reference gene primer amplification, estimates of nucleated cell counts were derived. Libraries were prepared by immunoSEQ multiplex PCR; TCRdb keeps only in-frame clonotypes and omits some of them. That table furnishes V, J and clone size, whereas the DNA furnished D and trimming. The table records approximately 270,000 clones, about 80% of them present only once. CDR3 length equals 16 residues. Germline trimming cut 4 bases from V and 8 bases from J; bases unmatched to any gene: 13. The germline V gene has CDR1 SGHTS and CDR2 YDEGEE. This sequence originates from a man older than 75 with acute or convalescent COVID-19. The chain recombines TRBV5-8 with TRBJ1-4, with 8 bases identical to TRBD1. The sequencing sample was made of peripheral blood. The CDR3 bases are TGTGCCAGCAGCCCGGGGACAGGACGGAAGGGGGAAAAACTGTTTTTT. This sequence encodes CASSPGTGRKGEKLFF.